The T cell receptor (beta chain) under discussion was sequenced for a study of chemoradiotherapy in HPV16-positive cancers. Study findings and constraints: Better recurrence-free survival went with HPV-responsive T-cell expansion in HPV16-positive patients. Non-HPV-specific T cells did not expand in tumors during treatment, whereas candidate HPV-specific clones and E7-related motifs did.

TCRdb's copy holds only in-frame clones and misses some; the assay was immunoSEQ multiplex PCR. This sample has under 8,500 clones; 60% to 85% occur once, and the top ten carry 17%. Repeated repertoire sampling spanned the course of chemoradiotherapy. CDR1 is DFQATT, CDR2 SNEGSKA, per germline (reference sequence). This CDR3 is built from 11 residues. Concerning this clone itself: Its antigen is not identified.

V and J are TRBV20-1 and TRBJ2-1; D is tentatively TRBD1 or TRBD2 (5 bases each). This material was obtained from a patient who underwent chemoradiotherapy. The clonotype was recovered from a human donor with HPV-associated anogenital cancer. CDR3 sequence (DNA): TGCAGCCTCGTGGGGGACAATGAGCAGTTCTTC. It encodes CSLVGDNEQFF.